A single sample gave rise to the 29 T cell receptor beta chains below, sequenced in a study of breast tumors, draining lymph nodes, adjacent tissues listed by TCRdb under 2016. Lymph node samples came from the axillary draining lymph nodes of breast cancer patients. Library preparation employed multiplex PCR. The instrument given in TCRdb is Illumina HiSeq 2000. TCRdb handled the public reads itself, with Q25 trimming in fastp and clone calling in MiXCR, and kept productive beta chains. One record per CDR3 amino acid sequence lists the most common genes and DNA. The sample profile shows approximately 89,000 distinct CDR3 sequences; over 25% of them were found once. 8.1% of the sample rests with the top ten. Material: axillary lymph node tissue. These receptors originate from a female donor with breast cancer. Some clones in this sample may be carry-over from other donors' samples.

This clonotype was observed a few times. This chain joins TRBV5-6 and TRBJ1-1; D is unresolved. CDR1 is SGHDT, CDR2 YYEEEE, per germline. V shed 0 bases and J shed 1 base, with 7 bases lying between them. The CDR3 contains 14 residues. The CDR3 DNA follows: TGTGCCAGCAGCTTGGATCAGGAGAACACTGAAGCTTTCTTT. This encodes CASSLDQENTEAFF.

This clonotype has a count of ten or more. This sequence joins TRBV28 and TRBJ1-6; D perhaps matches TRBD1 (6 bases). V was shortened by 6 bases and J by 9 bases, with 15 bases between the two germline ends. In germline, CDR1 is MDHEN, CDR2 SYDVKM. The CDR3 runs to 14 residues. The CDR3, as DNA: TGTGCCAGCAGGAAACAGGGTGCGAGTTCACCCCTCCACTTT. It codes for CASRKQGASSPLHF.

Points on this clonotype: No conserved phenylalanine or tryptophan ends this CDR3, so it is likely a read error. V and J are TRBV4-3 and TRBJ1-3; the D is unclear. The CDR3 length is 14 residues. Per the germline V gene, CDR1 is LGHNA and CDR2 is YSLEER. The CDR3, as DNA: TGCGCCAGCAGCCAAGATAAAGCTGGAAACGCCATATATTCT. It codes for CASSQDKAGNAIYS.

This clonotype was seen ten or more times. This sequence joins TRBV19 and TRBJ2-5; D is ambiguous. The CDR3 contains 13 residues. Germline CDR1 is LNHDA and CDR2 is SQIVND (reference sequence). The V and J ends lost 5 bases and 5 bases respectively, with 12 bases between them. Here the CDR3 DNA reads TGTGCCAGTAGTTTGTGGGATAGCGAGACCCAGTACTTC. Translation gives CASSLWDSETQYF.

This clonotype was picked up one time. Here the CDR3 DNA reads TGTGCCAGCAGTCCATCCGGGACTAGCACAGATACGCAGTATTTT. Its translation is CASSPSGTSTDTQYF. This chain joins TRBV27 and TRBJ2-3, with D possibly being TRBD2 (6 bases). This CDR3 contains 15 residues. V lost 5 bases to trimming and J lost 0 bases, with 12 bases between them. CDR1 and CDR2 (germline): MNHEY, SMNVEV (reference sequence).

The CDR3 here is CSVAQGPNQPQHF. The CDR3 nucleotides read TGCAGCGTTGCCCAGGGACCCAATCAGCCCCAGCATTTT. This chain uses TRBV29-1 with TRBJ1-5, with D tentatively TRBD1 (5 bases). From germline, CDR1 is SQVTM and CDR2 ANQGSEA. CDR3 length: 13 residues. Trimming shortened V by 4 bases and J by 3 bases, and 10 bases separated the two germline ends.

The rearrangement links TRBV29-1 to TRBJ2-7; 11 bases line up with TRBD2. The CDR3 covers 15 residues. V lost 6 bases and J lost 7; bases outside the gene matches: 14. Germline-derived CDR1 and CDR2 are SQVTM and ANQGSEA. The CDR3 reads CSVMGSPGLAEEQYF. In DNA, the CDR3 is TGCAGCGTAATGGGGAGCCCGGGACTAGCGGAAGAGCAGTACTTC.

This clonotype was seen at least ten times. The chain is built from TRBV20-1 and TRBJ2-3, with a possible D match to TRBD1 (5 bases). Germline values: CDR1 DFQATT, CDR2 SNEGSKA (reference sequence). The CDR3 spans 17 residues. The V gene lost 0 bases and the J gene lost 0 bases, with 16 bases spanning the gap. Here the CDR3 DNA reads TGCAGTGCTAGAGATCTGGGGCTAGGATCTAGCACAGATACGCAGTATTTT. It specifies CSARDLGLGSSTDTQYF.

This clonotype showed up many times. The chain couples TRBV19 to TRBJ2-3; D remains ambiguous. CDR3 length: 19 amino acids. The V and J ends lost 7 bases and 0 bases respectively, with 26 bases between them. Germline V gene lookup returns CDR1 LNHDA and CDR2 SQIVND (reference sequence). The CDR3 nucleotides are TGTGCCAGTATTACACACTCGAATGTGAGAAACTCTAGCACAGATACGCAGTATTTT. This encodes CASITHSNVRNSSTDTQYF.

Comment on this clonotype: A single base separates this from a much larger clone, so it may be a read error. The V gene is TRBV20-1, the J gene TRBJ1-2; 8 bases agree with TRBD1. The CDR3 has 12 amino acids. Germline V gene data show CDR1 as DFQATT and CDR2 as SNEGSKA (reference sequence). The CDR3 DNA sequence: TGCAGTGCCGCAGGGGGCTTGTATGGCTCCACCTTC. Protein product: CSAAGGLYGSTF.

Regarding this clonotype: A much larger clone is a single base away; this may be a read error. The conserved closing phenylalanine or tryptophan is absent in this CDR3, likely reflecting a read error. This chain uses TRBV20-1 with TRBJ2-7; 7 positions match TRBD2. Per the germline V gene, CDR1 is DFQATT and CDR2 is SNEGSKA (reference sequence). The CDR3 has 14 residues. The CDR3: CSASWLAVSSEQYL. The CDR3 DNA is TGCAGTGCTAGTTGGCTAGCGGTCTCCTCCGAGCAGTACCTC.

This clonotype appeared many times. V usage is TRBV6-5 and J usage is TRBJ1-4, with D possibly being TRBD1 (6 bases). The ends were cut back, 2 bases at V and 4 bases at J, with 14 bases in the middle. Germline CDR1 and CDR2: MNHEY and SVGAGI. The CDR3 contains 16 residues. The CDR3 here is CASSYSRQAFNEKLFF. The CDR3 nucleotides are TGTGCCAGCAGTTACAGCAGACAGGCCTTTAATGAAAAACTGTTTTTT.

This clonotype has a count of ten or more. The rearrangement joins TRBV5-8 to TRBJ2-5; D gene uncertain. V dropped 5 bases and J dropped 9 bases, with 5 bases sitting between them. The CDR3 sequence is 9 residues long. Germline assignment: CDR1 SGHTS and CDR2 YDEGEE. The CDR3 reads CASRYPQYF. The CDR3 DNA reads TGTGCCAGCAGATACCCCCAGTACTTC.

The table lists this clonotype with many counts. The V and J genes are TRBV14 and TRBJ2-1; D possibly matches TRBD1 or TRBD2 (5 bases each). Germline V gene sequence: CDR1 SGHDN, CDR2 FVKESK. Trimming cost V 0 bases and J 12 bases, with 21 bases left between them. CDR3 length: 16 residues. The CDR3 coding sequence is TGTGCCAGCAGCCAAGAGCGGGCAGGGAGTCTAGCATGGCAGTTCTTC. It is translated as CASSQERAGSLAWQFF. The variable domain in full, with the rest retrieved from reference TRBV14 and TRBJ2-1, is EAGVTQFPSHSVIEKGQTVTLRCDPISGHDNLYWYRRVMGKEIKFLLHFVKESKQDESGMPNNRFLAERTGGTYSTLKVQPAELEDSGVYFCASSQERAGSLAWQFFGPGTRLTVL.

J is TRBJ2-5 and V is TRBV20-1; 8 bases are a match to TRBD1. CDR3 length: 14 residues. Unmatched junction bases numbered 10, after V lost 3 bases and J lost 7 bases. CDR1 is DFQATT, CDR2 SNEGSKA, per germline (reference sequence). The CDR3: CSARDYRGEATQYF. CDR3 in DNA: TGCAGTGCTAGGGATTACAGGGGGGAAGCGACCCAGTACTTC.

This clonotype was counted many times. This may arise from a read error, as a much more abundant clone is one base away. The chain links TRBV6-6 to TRBJ1-5; possibly TRBD1 for D (6 bases). In germline, CDR1 is MNHNY, CDR2 SVGAGI (reference sequence). Trimming removed 5 bases from V and 7 bases from J, with 15 bases in between. The CDR3 is 14 amino acids. CDR3 DNA: TGTGCCAGCAGTCTCTCAGGGGAGCGGCAGCCCCAGCATTTT. Translating it yields CASSLSGERQPQHF.

The table lists this clonotype with many counts. V is TRBV5-1 and J is TRBJ2-1; 7 positions agree with TRBD1. Germline V gene sequence: CDR1 SGHRS, CDR2 YFSETQ. The CDR3 is 13 amino acids. V lost 2 bases and J lost 7; bases outside the gene matches: 3. In DNA form, the CDR3 reads TGCGCCAGCAGCTTAGGGACAGTAAATGAGCAGTTCTTC. The encoded protein is CASSLGTVNEQFF.

Many counts were recorded for this clonotype. This could be a read error, since a much larger clone is one nucleotide away. This chain uses TRBV20-1 with TRBJ1-2; 7 bases are a match to TRBD1. V shed 0 bases and J 7 bases; nucleotides not matched to a gene: 14. Germline assignment: CDR1 DFQATT and CDR2 SNEGSKA (reference sequence). There are 16 residues in the CDR3. The CDR3 loop is CSARDRDRGPYGGYTF. DNA for the CDR3: TGCAGTGCTAGAGATAGGGACAGAGGCCCTTATGGTGGCTACACCTTC.

This rearrangement joins TRBV24-1 to TRBJ2-7; possibly TRBD1 for D (8 bases). Trimming pared 6 bases from V and 5 bases from J, leaving 22 bases between. The germline V gene has CDR1 KGHDR and CDR2 SFDVKD. This CDR3 has 16 residues. The chain's CDR3 is CATSLTQGGSGNEQYF. CDR3 in DNA: TGTGCCACCAGTCTTACACAGGGGGGGAGTGGGAACGAGCAGTACTTC.

In regard to this clonotype: This may be a read error: a much more frequent sequence differs by one nucleotide. The chain recombines TRBV30 with TRBJ2-6, with D possibly being TRBD2 (7 bases). The CDR3 covers 15 residues. Per germline, CDR1 GTSNPN and CDR2 SVGIG (reference sequence). The CDR3, as DNA: TGTGCCTGGAAGGGGGGGGGAAGTGGGGCCAACGCCCTGACTTTC. Its protein product is CAWKGGGSGANALTF.

This clonotype has ten or more counts. The chain has TRBV30 and TRBJ1-3, with a possible D match to TRBD1 (5 bases). V lost 4 bases and J 8 bases, leaving 18 bases between the germline ends. This CDR3 is 14 amino acids long. In germline, CDR1 is GTSNPN, CDR2 SVGIG (reference sequence). CDR3 amino acids: CAWTIRAGGDTIYF. The CDR3 coding sequence is TGTGCCTGGACGATAAGGGCGGGGGGGGACACCATATATTTT.

Of note for this clonotype: The conserved phenylalanine or tryptophan normally closing the CDR3 is absent here, so this likely arose from a read error. The genes are TRBV7-9 and TRBJ2-7, with D unresolved. The CDR3 has 12 residues. Germline V gene sequence: CDR1 SEHNR, CDR2 FQNEAQ (reference sequence). CDR3 residues: CASGLQSGEQYL. Written as DNA, the CDR3 is TGTGCCAGCGGCTTACAGTCCGGCGAGCAGTACCTC.

This clonotype was observed many times. The chain couples TRBV7-2 to TRBJ2-3; D gene ambiguous. This CDR3 is built from 13 residues. V lost 2 bases, J lost 1 base, and 4 bases lay in between. Germline lookup yields CDR1 SGHTA and CDR2 FQGNSA. DNA for the CDR3: TGTGCCAGCAGCTTATCTCGCACAGATACGCAGTATTTT. It is translated as CASSLSRTDTQYF. Together with reference TRBV7-2 and TRBJ2-3, the CDR3 gives the full variable domain: GAGVSQSPSNKVTEKGKDVELRCDPISGHTALYWYRQSLGQGLEFLIYFQGNSAPDKSGLPSDRFSAERTGGSVSTLTIQRTQQEDSAVYLCASSLSRTDTQYFGPGTRLTVL.

As regards this clonotype: The DNA is left out, because the CDR3 cannot be placed on it with certainty; the CDR3 is given as TCRdb lists it. CDR3 region: CAISRGQGTNYGCTF. The chain joins TRBV4-1 to TRBJ1-2; the table's D gene call, TRBD1, was not cross checked with the DNA. The CDR3 extends over 15 residues, inclusive of both ends. Germline V gene lookup returns CDR1 MGHRA and CDR2 YSYEKL.

This clonotype was seen repeatedly, ten times or more. The gene calls are TRBV4-3 and TRBJ2-1, with D perhaps matching TRBD1 or TRBD2 (5 bases each). V lost 3 bases to trimming and J lost 6 bases, with 9 bases between them. CDR3 length: 13 amino acids. CDR1 and CDR2 (germline): LGHNA, YSLEER. CDR3 DNA sequence: TGCGCCAGCAGCCAGAGAGGGGCCAATGAGCAGTTCTTC. Translating gives CASSQRGANEQFF.

In regard to this clonotype: Mismatch with germline at one junction end may stem from a read error. The chain employs TRBV20-1 and TRBJ2-7, with 8 bases identical to TRBD2. Germline lookup yields CDR1 DFQATT and CDR2 SNEGSKA (reference sequence). The CDR3 runs 18 residues. CDR3 nucleotide sequence: TGCGGTGCTAGAGACGGGGGGGGGGGAAATAGGGACTGGTACGAGCAGTACTTC. This gives the protein CGARDGGGGNRDWYEQYF.

This clonotype occurred many times. In nucleotides, the CDR3 is TGTGCCAGCAGCTTGGGGGCGTGGGGAGAGACCCAGTACTTC. Its protein product is CASSLGAWGETQYF. This rearrangement joins TRBV5-6 to TRBJ2-5; D unclear. CDR1 is SGHDT and CDR2 is YYEEEE in the germline V gene. The CDR3 has 14 residues. Trimming stripped 0 bases from V and 4 bases from J, with 10 bases between.

This clonotype was found once. V gene TRBV4-3 combines with J gene TRBJ2-3; 10 bases align to TRBD2. Germline V gene sequence: CDR1 LGHNA, CDR2 YSLEER. The junction had 6 bases not matched to a gene; V was cut back by 0 bases and J by 6 bases. The CDR3 totals 16 residues. The CDR3 region has the DNA TGCGCCAGCAGCCAAGATGTAGCGGGAGGTGTGGATACGCAGTATTTT. It specifies CASSQDVAGGVDTQYF.

The chain joins TRBV7-2 to TRBJ2-7; 11 bases match TRBD2. Germline CDR1 and CDR2: SGHTA and FQGNSA. The CDR3 is 13 residues long. Germline trimming cut 5 bases from V and 6 bases from J; bases unmatched to any gene: 3. The CDR3 DNA reads TGTGCCAGCAGCCAAACTAGCGGGAGCGAGCAGTACTTC. Translated: CASSQTSGSEQYF.